This T cell receptor beta chain was retrieved from a study of T cells after yellow fever vaccination. TCRdb recomputed calls from the 5' RACE reads with MiXCR, one row per CDR3 protein. This table has hundreds of thousands of distinct CDR3 sequences, around 6.5% appearing once. Looked up from germline, CDR1 is SGHTA and CDR2 is FQGTGA. This CDR3 has 17 amino acids. The V gene end was trimmed by 5 bases and the J gene end by 3 bases; junction bases not matched to a gene: 15. Sequencing was performed on PBMCs, taken 5 days after the yellow fever booster vaccination. The source is a man aged 30 to 39 who received the YFV17D yellow fever vaccine. The chain links TRBV7-3 to TRBJ1-1; 7 bases are shared with TRBD1. CDR3 bases: TGTGCCAGCAGCGTCAGCGAGACAGGGAGGAGGTACACTGAAGCTTTCTTT. Amino acid sequence: CASSVSETGRRYTEAFF.